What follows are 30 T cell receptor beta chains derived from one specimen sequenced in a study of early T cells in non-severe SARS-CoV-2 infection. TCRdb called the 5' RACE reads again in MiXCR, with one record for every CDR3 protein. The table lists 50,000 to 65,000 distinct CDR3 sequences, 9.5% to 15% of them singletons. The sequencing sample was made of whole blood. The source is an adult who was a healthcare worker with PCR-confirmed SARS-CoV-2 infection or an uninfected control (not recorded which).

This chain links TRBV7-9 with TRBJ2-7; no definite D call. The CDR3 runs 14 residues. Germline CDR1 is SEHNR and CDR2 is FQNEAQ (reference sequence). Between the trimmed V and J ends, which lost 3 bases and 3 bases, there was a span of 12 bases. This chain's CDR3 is CASSLGFQGYEQYF. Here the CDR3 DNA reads TGTGCCAGCAGCTTGGGATTCCAAGGCTACGAGCAGTACTTC.

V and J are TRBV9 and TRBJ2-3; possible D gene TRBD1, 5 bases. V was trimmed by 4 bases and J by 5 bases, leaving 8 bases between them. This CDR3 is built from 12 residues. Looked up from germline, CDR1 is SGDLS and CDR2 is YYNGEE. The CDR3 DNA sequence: TGTGCCAGCAGCTCGCAGGGAGATACGCAGTATTTT. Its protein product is CASSSQGDTQYF.

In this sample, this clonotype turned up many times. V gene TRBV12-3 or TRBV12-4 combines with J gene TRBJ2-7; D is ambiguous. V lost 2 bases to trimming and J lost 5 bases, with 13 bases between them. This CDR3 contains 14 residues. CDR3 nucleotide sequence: TGTGCCAGCAGTTTAAGCCGCGGTATGGACGAGCAGTACTTC. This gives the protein CASSLSRGMDEQYF.

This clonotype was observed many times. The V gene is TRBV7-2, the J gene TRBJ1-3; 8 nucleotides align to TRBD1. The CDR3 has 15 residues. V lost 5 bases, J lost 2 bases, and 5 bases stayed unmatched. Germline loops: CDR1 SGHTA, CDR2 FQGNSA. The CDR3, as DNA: TGTGCCAGCAGCCTATCGGACAGGGCTGGAAACACCATATATTTT. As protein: CASSLSDRAGNTIYF. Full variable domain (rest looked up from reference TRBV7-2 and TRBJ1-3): GAGVSQSPSNKVTEKGKDVELRCDPISGHTALYWYRQSLGQGLEFLIYFQGNSAPDKSGLPSDRFSAERTGGSVSTLTIQRTQQEDSAVYLCASSLSDRAGNTIYFGEGSWLTVV.

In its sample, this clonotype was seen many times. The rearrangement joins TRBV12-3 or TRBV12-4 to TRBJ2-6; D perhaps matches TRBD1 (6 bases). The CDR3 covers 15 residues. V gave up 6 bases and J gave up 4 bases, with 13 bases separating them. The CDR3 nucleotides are TGTGCCAGCAGGGTTGGGGGCGCAGGGGCCAACGTCCTGACTTTC. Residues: CASRVGGAGANVLTF.

In DNA, the CDR3 is TGCAGTGCTTCAGGACAGGGGGCAGGTAGCACAGATACGCAGTATTTT. Its translation is CSASGQGAGSTDTQYF. The chain combines TRBV20-1 with TRBJ2-3; 11 bases line up with TRBD1. J was trimmed by 0 bases and V by 5 bases; bases with no gene match: 7. This CDR3 is built from 16 residues. Germline assignment: CDR1 DFQATT and CDR2 SNEGSKA (reference sequence).

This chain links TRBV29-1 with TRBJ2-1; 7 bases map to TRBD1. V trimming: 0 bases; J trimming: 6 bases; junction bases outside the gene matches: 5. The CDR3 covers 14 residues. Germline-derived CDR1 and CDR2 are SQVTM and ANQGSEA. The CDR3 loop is CSVEETGHGNEQFF. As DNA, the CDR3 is TGCAGCGTTGAAGAGACAGGGCATGGCAATGAGCAGTTCTTC.

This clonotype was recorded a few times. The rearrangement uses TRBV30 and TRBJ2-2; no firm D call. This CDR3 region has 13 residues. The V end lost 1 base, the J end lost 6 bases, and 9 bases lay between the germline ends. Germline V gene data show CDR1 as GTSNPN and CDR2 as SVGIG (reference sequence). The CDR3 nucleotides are TGTGCCTGGAGTGCTGGGAAGGCCGGGGAGCTGTTTTTT. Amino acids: CAWSAGKAGELFF. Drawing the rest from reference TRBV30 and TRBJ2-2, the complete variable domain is SQTIHQWPATLVQPVGSPLSLECTVEGTSNPNLYWYRQAAGRGLQLLFYSVGIGQISSEVPQNLSASRPQDRQFILSSKKLLLSDSGFYLCAWSAGKAGELFFGEGSRLTVL.

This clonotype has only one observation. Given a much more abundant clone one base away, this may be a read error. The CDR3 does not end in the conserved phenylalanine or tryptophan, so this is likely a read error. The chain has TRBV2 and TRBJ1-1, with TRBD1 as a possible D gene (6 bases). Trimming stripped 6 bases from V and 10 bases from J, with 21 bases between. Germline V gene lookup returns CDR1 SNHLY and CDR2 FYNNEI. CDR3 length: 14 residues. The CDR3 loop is CASSADSMKLGAFL. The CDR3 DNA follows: TGTGCCAGCAGCGCGGACAGTATGAAGCTGGGAGCTTTCCTT.

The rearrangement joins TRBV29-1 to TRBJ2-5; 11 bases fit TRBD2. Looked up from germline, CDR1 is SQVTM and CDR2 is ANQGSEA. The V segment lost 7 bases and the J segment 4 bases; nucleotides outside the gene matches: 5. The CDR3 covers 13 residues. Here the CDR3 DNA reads TGCAGCGGACTAGCGGGGATTGGAGAGACCCAGTACTTC. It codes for CSGLAGIGETQYF.

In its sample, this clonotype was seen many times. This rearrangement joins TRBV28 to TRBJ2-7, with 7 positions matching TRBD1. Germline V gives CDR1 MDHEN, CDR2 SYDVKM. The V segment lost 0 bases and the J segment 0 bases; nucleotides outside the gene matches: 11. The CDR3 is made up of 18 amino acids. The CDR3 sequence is CASSLWISSDRSSYEQYF. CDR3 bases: TGTGCCAGCAGTTTATGGATTAGCTCGGACAGGAGCTCCTACGAGCAGTACTTC.

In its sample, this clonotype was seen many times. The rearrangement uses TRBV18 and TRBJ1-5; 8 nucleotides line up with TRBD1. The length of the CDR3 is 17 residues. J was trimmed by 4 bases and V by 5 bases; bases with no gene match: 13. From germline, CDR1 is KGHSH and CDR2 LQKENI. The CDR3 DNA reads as TGTGCCAGCTCAGCGACAGGGGAATTGGAAACTAATCAGCCCCAGCATTTT. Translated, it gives CASSATGELETNQPQHF.

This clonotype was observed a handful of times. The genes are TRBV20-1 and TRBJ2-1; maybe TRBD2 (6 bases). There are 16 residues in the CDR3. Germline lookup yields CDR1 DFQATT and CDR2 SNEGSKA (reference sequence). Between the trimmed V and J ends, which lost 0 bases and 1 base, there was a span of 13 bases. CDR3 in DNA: TGCAGTGCTAGAGATGTTCGGGGGAGATCCTACAATGAGCAGTTCTTC. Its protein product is CSARDVRGRSYNEQFF.

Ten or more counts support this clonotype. CDR3 sequence: CSVEVGTRYTF. The CDR3 DNA reads as TGCAGCGTTGAAGTTGGGACCCGCTACACCTTC. The chain has TRBV29-1 and TRBJ1-2; a weak D match, TRBD1 (5 bases). The germline V gene has CDR1 SQVTM and CDR2 ANQGSEA. The CDR3 totals 11 residues. Trimming removed 1 base at V and 9 bases at J, with 9 bases between.

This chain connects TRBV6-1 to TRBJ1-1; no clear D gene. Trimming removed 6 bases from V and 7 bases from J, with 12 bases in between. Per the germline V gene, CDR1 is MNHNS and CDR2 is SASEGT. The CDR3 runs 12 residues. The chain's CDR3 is CASSLVGNEAFF. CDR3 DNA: TGTGCCAGCAGCCTTGTAGGGAATGAAGCTTTCTTT.

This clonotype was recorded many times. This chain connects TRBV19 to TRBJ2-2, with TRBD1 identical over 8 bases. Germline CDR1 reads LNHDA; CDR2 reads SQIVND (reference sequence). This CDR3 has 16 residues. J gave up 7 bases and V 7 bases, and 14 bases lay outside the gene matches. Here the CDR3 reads CASTQGQGRKVGELFF. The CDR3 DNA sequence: TGTGCCAGTACACAAGGACAGGGACGTAAGGTCGGGGAGCTGTTTTTT.

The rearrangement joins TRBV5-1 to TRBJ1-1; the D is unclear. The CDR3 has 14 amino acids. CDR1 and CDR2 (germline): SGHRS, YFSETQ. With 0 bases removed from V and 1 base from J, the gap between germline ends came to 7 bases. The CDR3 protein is CASSLVAGNTEAFF. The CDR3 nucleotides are TGCGCCAGCAGCTTGGTGGCAGGGAACACTGAAGCTTTCTTT.

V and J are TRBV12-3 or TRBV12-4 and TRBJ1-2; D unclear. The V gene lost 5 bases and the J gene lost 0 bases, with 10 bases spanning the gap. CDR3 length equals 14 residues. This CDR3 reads CASSPQTSNYGYTF. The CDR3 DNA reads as TGTGCCAGCAGTCCACAGACCTCTAACTATGGCTACACCTTC.

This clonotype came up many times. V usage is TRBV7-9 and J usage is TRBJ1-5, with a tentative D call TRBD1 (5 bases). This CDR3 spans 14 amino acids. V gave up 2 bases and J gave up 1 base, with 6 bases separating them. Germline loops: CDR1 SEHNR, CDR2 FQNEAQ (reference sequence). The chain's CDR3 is CASSLPGSNQPQHF. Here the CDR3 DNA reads TGTGCCAGCAGCTTACCAGGGAGCAATCAGCCCCAGCATTTT.

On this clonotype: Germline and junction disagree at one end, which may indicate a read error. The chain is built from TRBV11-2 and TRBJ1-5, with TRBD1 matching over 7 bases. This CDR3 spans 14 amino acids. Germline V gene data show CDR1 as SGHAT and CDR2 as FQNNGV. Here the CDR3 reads CASSIEGANQPQHF. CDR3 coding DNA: TGTGCCAGCAGCATAGAGGGGGCCAATCAGCCCCAGCATTTT.

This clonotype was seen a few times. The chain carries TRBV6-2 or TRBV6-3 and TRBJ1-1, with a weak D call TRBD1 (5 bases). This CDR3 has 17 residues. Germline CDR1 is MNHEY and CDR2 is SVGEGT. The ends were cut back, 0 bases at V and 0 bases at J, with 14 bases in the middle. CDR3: CASSYSTGTGMNTEAFF. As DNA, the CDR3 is TGTGCCAGCAGTTACTCGACCGGGACTGGGATGAACACTGAAGCTTTCTTT.

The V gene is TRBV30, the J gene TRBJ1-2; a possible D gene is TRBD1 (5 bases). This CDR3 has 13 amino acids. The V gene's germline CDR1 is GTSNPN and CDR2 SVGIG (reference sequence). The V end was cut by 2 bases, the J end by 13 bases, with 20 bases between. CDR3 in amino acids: CAWSPSSLGDSTF. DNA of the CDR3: TGTGCCTGGAGTCCATCCTCCCTGGGGGATAGCACCTTC. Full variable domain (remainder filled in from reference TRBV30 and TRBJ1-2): SQTIHQWPATLVQPVGSPLSLECTVEGTSNPNLYWYRQAAGRGLQLLFYSVGIGQISSEVPQNLSASRPQDRQFILSSKKLLLSDSGFYLCAWSPSSLGDSTFGSGTRLTVV.

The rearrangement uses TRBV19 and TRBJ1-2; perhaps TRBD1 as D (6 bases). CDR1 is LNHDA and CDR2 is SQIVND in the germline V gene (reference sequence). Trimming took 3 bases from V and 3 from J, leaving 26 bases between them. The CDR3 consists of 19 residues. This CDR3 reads CASSIGGQVPVWGHYGYTF. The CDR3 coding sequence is TGTGCCAGTAGTATCGGGGGACAAGTTCCCGTGTGGGGGCACTATGGCTACACCTTC.

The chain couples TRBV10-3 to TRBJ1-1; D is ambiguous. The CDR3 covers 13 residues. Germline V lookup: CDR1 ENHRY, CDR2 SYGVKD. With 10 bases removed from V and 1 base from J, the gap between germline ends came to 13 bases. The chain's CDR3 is CATAPGRNTEAFF. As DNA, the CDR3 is TGTGCCACCGCACCTGGGAGGAACACTGAAGCTTTCTTT.

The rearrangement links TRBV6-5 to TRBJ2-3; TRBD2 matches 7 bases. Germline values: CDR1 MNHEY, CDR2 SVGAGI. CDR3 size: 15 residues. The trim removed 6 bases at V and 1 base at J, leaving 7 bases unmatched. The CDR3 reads CASSTTSGGTDTQYF. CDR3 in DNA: TGTGCCAGCAGCACTACCAGCGGGGGCACAGATACGCAGTATTTT.

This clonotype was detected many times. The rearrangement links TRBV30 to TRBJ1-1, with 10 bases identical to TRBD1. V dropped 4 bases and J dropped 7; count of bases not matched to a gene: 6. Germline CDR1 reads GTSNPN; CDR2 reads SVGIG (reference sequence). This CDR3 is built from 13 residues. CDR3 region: CAWTKTGGGEAFF. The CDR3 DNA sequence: TGTGCCTGGACAAAGACAGGGGGCGGTGAAGCTTTCTTT. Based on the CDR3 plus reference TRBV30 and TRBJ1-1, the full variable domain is SQTIHQWPATLVQPVGSPLSLECTVEGTSNPNLYWYRQAAGRGLQLLFYSVGIGQISSEVPQNLSASRPQDRQFILSSKKLLLSDSGFYLCAWTKTGGGEAFFGQGTRLTVV.

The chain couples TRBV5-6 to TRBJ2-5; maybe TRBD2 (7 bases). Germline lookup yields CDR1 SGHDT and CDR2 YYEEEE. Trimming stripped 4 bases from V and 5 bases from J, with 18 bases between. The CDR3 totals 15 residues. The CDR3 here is CASSIRGGAQETQYF. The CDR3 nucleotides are TGTGCCAGCAGCATTAGAGGGGGGGCCCAGGAGACCCAGTACTTC.

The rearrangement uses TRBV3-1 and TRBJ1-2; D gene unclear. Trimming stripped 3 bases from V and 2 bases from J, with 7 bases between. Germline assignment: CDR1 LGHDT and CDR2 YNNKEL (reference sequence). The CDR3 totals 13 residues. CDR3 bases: TGTGCCAGCAGCCATTCCCCGAACTATGGCTACACCTTC. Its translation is CASSHSPNYGYTF. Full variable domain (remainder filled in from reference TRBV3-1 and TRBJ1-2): DTAVSQTPKYLVTQMGNDKSIKCEQNLGHDTMYWYKQDSKKFLKIMFSYNNKELIINETVPNRFSPKSPDKAHLNLHINSLELGDSAVYFCASSHSPNYGYTFGSGTRLTVV.

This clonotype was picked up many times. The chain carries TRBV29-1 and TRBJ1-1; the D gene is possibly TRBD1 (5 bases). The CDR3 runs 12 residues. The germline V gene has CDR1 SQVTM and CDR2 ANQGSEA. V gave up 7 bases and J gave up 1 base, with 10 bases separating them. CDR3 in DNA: TGCAGCGCGATAACAGGGAACACTGAAGCTTTCTTT. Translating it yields CSAITGNTEAFF.

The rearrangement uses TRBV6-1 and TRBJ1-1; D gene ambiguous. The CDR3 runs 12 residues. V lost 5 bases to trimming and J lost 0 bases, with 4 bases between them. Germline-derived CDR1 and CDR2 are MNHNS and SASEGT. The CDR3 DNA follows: TGTGCCAGCAGTAACATGAACACTGAAGCTTTCTTT. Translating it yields CASSNMNTEAFF.